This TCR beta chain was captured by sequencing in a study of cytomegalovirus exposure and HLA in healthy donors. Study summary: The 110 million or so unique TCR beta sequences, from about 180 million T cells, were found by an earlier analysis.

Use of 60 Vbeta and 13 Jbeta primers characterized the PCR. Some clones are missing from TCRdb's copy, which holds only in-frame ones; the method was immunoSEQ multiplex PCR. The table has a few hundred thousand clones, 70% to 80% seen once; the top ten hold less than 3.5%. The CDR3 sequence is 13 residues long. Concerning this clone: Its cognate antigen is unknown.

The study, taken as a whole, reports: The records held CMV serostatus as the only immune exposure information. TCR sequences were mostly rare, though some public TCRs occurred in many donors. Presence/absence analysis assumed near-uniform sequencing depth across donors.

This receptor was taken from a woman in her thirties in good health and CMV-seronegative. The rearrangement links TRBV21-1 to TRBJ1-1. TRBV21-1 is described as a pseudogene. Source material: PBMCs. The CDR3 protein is CASSRERGTEAFF. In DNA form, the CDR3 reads TGTGCCAGTTCCCGGGAGAGGGGCACTGAAGCTTTCTTT.